Detailed here is one TCR beta chain. The sample is drawn from a study of technical replicates of blood from a few donors. Assay used: immunoSEQ multiplex PCR; TCRdb lists only in-frame clones, some missing. The sample consists of approximately 76,000 clones, 75% to 95% of them appearing once. The germline V gene has CDR1 LGHNT and CDR2 FRNRAP. There are 16 residues in the CDR3. With V trimmed by 7 bases and J by 5 bases, 14 bases remained unmatched. This TCR came from a human donor in good health. The genes are TRBV12-5 and TRBJ2-1; TRBD1 matches 7 bases. The source material was T cells isolated from PBMCs. The CDR3 reads CASANIPGQLNNEQFF. DNA of the CDR3: TGTGCTAGTGCTAACATTCCGGGACAGTTGAACAATGAGCAGTTCTTC.